This T cell receptor beta chain was identified in a study of CD4 T cell repertoires in COVID-19. On the study more broadly: CFSE-low cells expanded approximately eleven days with IL-2, then restimulated with other coronavirus spikes.

To note about this clone: Antigen specificity is unknown.

Using immunoSEQ multiplex PCR, the repertoire was profiled, and TCRdb retains in-frame clones only, with some absent. This sample carries about 75,000 clones, about four fifths of them seen once, and the ten largest clones take 0.45% to 0.7%. Samples came from patients recovered from mild-to-severe COVID-19. The memory T cells were sequenced right after ex vivo isolation, without culture. Study-level results: Some SARS-CoV-2 clonotypes, between about 6.5 and 28%, recurred in SARS-CoV and/or HKU1 cultures.

From germline, CDR1 is SGHRS and CDR2 YFSETQ. The CDR3 sequence is 14 residues long. The V end lost 1 base, the J end lost 6 bases, and 14 bases lay between the germline ends. This sequence was found in a human donor who had COVID-19. The sample here was CD4+ T cells from peripheral blood, taken after recovery from COVID-19. The chain links TRBV5-1 to TRBJ2-7; D gene uncertain. The CDR3 DNA sequence: TGCGCCAGCAGCTTGTCGGTGGGAAAGGGCGAGCAGTACTTC. Translating gives CASSLSVGKGEQYF.